The rows below give T cell receptor beta chains drawn from one sample of a study of technical replicates of blood from several donors. Assay: immunoSEQ multiplex PCR; the TCRdb copy retains only in-frame clones and omits some. The table includes under 90,000 clones, roughly 94% detected once. Input material: T cells isolated from PBMCs. These TCRs come from a human donor in good health. Both conserved end residues are part of each CDR3. D genes are given only for firm matches. Not all rows give a size; the values are once, few, many and, for expanded clones, a class.

clone_size j_call v_call d_call cdr3_nt cdr3_aa
- TRBJ1-2 TRBV6-5 - TGTGCCAGCAGTTACAGCCACAGGGCTGGCTACACCTTC CASSYSHRAGYTF
- TRBJ2-3 TRBV9 TRBD2 TGTGCCAGCAGCCCCCGACGACTAGCGGGGGGACCAGATACGCAGTATTTT CASSPRRLAGGPDTQYF
- TRBJ2-5 TRBV5-8 TRBD1 TGTGCCAGCAGCCCCCGGACAGGGGCAATGGAGACCCAGTACTTC CASSPRTGAMETQYF
- TRBJ2-1 TRBV2 TRBD2 TGTGCCAGCAGTGGGAGACTAGCCAATGAGCAGTTCTTC CASSGRLANEQFF
- TRBJ2-5 TRBV4-1 TRBD2 TGCGCCAGCAGCCAAGGGGGAGGGAGAAAGCGGCAAGAGACCCAGTACTTC CASSQGGGRKRQETQYF
- TRBJ2-1 TRBV7-9 - TGTGCCAGCAGCTTAGAGTTCAGCAATGAGCAGTTCTTC CASSLEFSNEQFF
- TRBJ1-1 TRBV5-1 TRBD1 TGCGCCAGCGGCGGACTTGGGACAGGTATGAACACTGAAGCTTTCTTT CASGGLGTGMNTEAFF
- TRBJ2-5 TRBV9 - TGTGCCAGCAGCCCCATAGCCCGGGGGACCCAGTACTTC CASSPIARGTQYF
- TRBJ2-7 TRBV10-3 TRBD1 TGTGGTCCGGGACAGGGAATTATCGAGCAGTACTTC CGPGQGIIEQYF
- TRBJ1-2 TRBV27 - TGTGCCAGCAGTGACCCCCCAGGGAGGGGATCATGGAATGGCTACACCTTC CASSDPPGRGSWNGYTF
- TRBJ1-1 TRBV5-1 TRBD1 TGCGCCAGCACCTTCGCCTCTCAGGGGGCTGAAGCTTTCTTT CASTFASQGAEAFF
- TRBJ2-2 TRBV5-1 - TGCGCCAGCAGCCTCTCGGGAGCTCACGGGGAGCTGTTTTTT CASSLSGAHGELFF
- TRBJ2-5 TRBV7-9 - TGTGCCAGCAGCATTAGGACACGGGCAGAGACCCAGTACTTC CASSIRTRAETQYF
- TRBJ2-3 TRBV6-6 - TGTGCCAGCAGCCGGACAGTCTACACAGATACGCAGTATTTT CASSRTVYTDTQYF
- TRBJ2-5 TRBV18 - TGTGCCAGCTCACCCTCACAGTACCAAGAGACCCAGTACTTC CASSPSQYQETQYF
- TRBJ2-5 TRBV5-4 TRBD2 TGTGCCAGCAGCAAGGGCGGGAGGGCTAGGGAGACCCAGTACTTC CASSKGGRARETQYF
- TRBJ1-3 TRBV29-1 - TGCAGCGCCCAACAGGGCTCTGGAAACACCATATATTTT CSAQQGSGNTIYF
few TRBJ1-1 TRBV7-3 - TGTGCCAGCAGCTTACAGGGGACATCGAGCACTGAAGCTTTCTTT CASSLQGTSSTEAFF
few TRBJ1-1 TRBV29-1 TRBD1 TGCAGCGTACAGGGGTATGGCACTGAAGCTTTCTTT CSVQGYGTEAFF
- TRBJ1-2 TRBV7-9 - TGTGCCAGCAGCTCGACGTCGGGGTATGGCTACACCTTC CASSSTSGYGYTF
- TRBJ2-7 TRBV28 TRBD1 TGTGCCACCGGACAGGGTCCCTACGAGCAGTACTTC CATGQGPYEQYF
- TRBJ2-1 TRBV5-1 TRBD1 TGCGCCAGCAGCTTGGTCACGCAGGGGGTTATGAGCTCCTACAATGAGCAGTTCTTC CASSLVTQGVMSSYNEQFF
- TRBJ2-7 TRBV11-2 TRBD1 TGTGCCAGCAGCGATCAGGGGGCATGGGGACGATGGACCTCCTACGAGCAGTACTTC CASSDQGAWGRWTSYEQYF
- TRBJ2-7 TRBV9 - TGTGCCAGCAGCGGAGTCGGGAACGAGCAGTACTTC CASSGVGNEQYF
- TRBJ1-1 TRBV5-6 TRBD1 TGTGCCAGCAGCTTAGCCGGGACAGCGGCTGAAGCTTTCTTT CASSLAGTAAEAFF
- TRBJ2-5 TRBV14 TRBD2 TGTGCCAGCAGCCCCCGACTAGCAGAGACCCAGTACTTC CASSPRLAETQYF